These 27 T cell receptor beta chains originate from one sample sequenced in a study of human T cells and chemical hapten exposure. Time point indicated: patch test 1, 2 weeks after DPC sensitization. Stated treatment: therapeutic diphenylcyclopropenone sensitization with weekly scalp DPC. TCRdb passed the RACE reads through MiXCR, listing each CDR3 protein once. Of around 120,000 distinct CDR3 sequences listed, roughly 15% were seen once; the top ten hold 0.8% to 1%. The sequences come from whole blood, collected in connection with sensitization to the hapten diphenylcyclopropenone (DPC). These TCRs come from a man in his late teens or twenties with alopecia areata. Some clones in this sample may be carry-over from other donors' samples.

This clonotype was counted ten times or more. The chain has TRBV4-3 and TRBJ2-7; TRBD1 matches 7 bases. The CDR3 contains 15 residues. J was trimmed by 2 bases and V by 2 bases; bases with no gene match: 6. Germline CDR1 and CDR2: LGHNA and YSLEER. The CDR3 nucleotides are TGCGCCAGCAGCCAACAGAGGGGGACAGCCTACGAGCAGTACTTC. As protein: CASSQQRGTAYEQYF.

This clonotype was detected a few times. V gene TRBV6-2 or TRBV6-3 combines with J gene TRBJ2-7; D might be TRBD2 (5 bases). The germline V gene encodes CDR1 MNHEY and CDR2 SVGEGT. This CDR3 is built from 14 residues. Trimming cost V 8 bases and J 0 bases, with 14 bases left between them. The DNA of the CDR3 is TGTGCCAGCCGAAGGACTGCCAGCTCCTACGAGCAGTACGTC. This sequence encodes CASRRTASSYEQYV.

This clonotype was found a few times. The gene calls are TRBV28 and TRBJ2-7; the D gene is possibly TRBD1 (5 bases). The CDR3 contains 14 residues. The germline CDR1 and CDR2 sequences are MDHEN and SYDVKM. V was cut by 2 bases and J by 0 bases, with 8 bases left in between. CDR3 region: CASSLRQGSYEQYF. Here the CDR3 DNA reads TGTGCCAGCAGTTTACGGCAGGGCTCCTACGAGCAGTACTTC. The entire variable domain, with the rest obtained from reference TRBV28 and TRBJ2-7, is as follows: DVKVTQSSRYLVKRTGEKVFLECVQDMDHENMFWYRQDPGLGLRLIYFSYDVKMKEKGDIPEGYSVSREKKERFSLILESASTNQTSMYLCASSLRQGSYEQYFGPGTRLTVT.

The V and J genes are TRBV6-5 and TRBJ1-6; tentative D call: TRBD1 (6 bases). This CDR3 has 15 amino acids. Trimming removed 2 bases at V and 7 bases at J, with 12 bases between. Germline V gene sequence: CDR1 MNHEY, CDR2 SVGAGI. The CDR3 here is CASSYILRGNSPLHF. In nucleotides, the CDR3 is TGTGCCAGCAGTTACATCTTGAGGGGGAATTCACCCCTCCACTTT.

This clonotype was seen more than once but under ten times. The V gene is TRBV12-3 or TRBV12-4, the J gene TRBJ2-5, with TRBD2 matching over 8 bases. This CDR3 is built from 17 residues. Trimming cost V 6 bases and J 0 bases; bases outside gene matches: 12. The CDR3 DNA follows: TGTGCCAGCAGCCCCCTCGCCAGTAGCGGGGACCAAGAGACCCAGTACTTC. Its protein product is CASSPLASSGDQETQYF.

Only a few counts were recorded for this clonotype. The rearrangement uses TRBV19 and TRBJ2-5, with 7 bases identical to TRBD1. The CDR3 spans 13 residues. Germline CDR1 is LNHDA and CDR2 is SQIVND (reference sequence). V lost 6 bases and J lost 4; bases outside the gene matches: 5. The CDR3 reads CASSGTGAETQYF. In DNA, the CDR3 is TGTGCCAGTAGCGGAACAGGGGCAGAGACCCAGTACTTC.

This clonotype turned up a few times. J is TRBJ2-1 and V is TRBV10-1, with D perhaps TRBD1 (5 bases). Trimming removed 0 bases from V and 6 bases from J, with 12 bases in between. The germline CDR1 and CDR2 sequences are WNHNN and SYGVQD (reference sequence). This CDR3 is 15 amino acids long. The CDR3 loop is CASSESLGQSNEQFF. The CDR3 DNA reads TGCGCCAGCAGTGAGTCGTTGGGGCAGAGCAATGAGCAGTTCTTC.

The chain employs TRBV6-2 or TRBV6-3 and TRBJ2-2; the D gene is possibly TRBD1 (6 bases). Trimming took off 7 bases at V and 4 bases at J, with 19 bases between the two ends. The CDR3 covers 16 residues. Germline CDR1 and CDR2: MNHEY and SVGEGT. CDR3 nucleotides: TGTGCCAGCACCCCACCCACAGGGTCGGGCACCGGGGAGCTGTTTTTT. Residues: CASTPPTGSGTGELFF.

The chain combines TRBV6-2 or TRBV6-3 with TRBJ2-7; 11 bases fit TRBD1. The V and J ends lost 5 bases and 2 bases, in that order; junction bases with no gene match: 2. Germline values: CDR1 MNHEY, CDR2 SVGEGT. This CDR3 comprises 14 residues. CDR3 bases: TGTGCCAGCAGTAGGGACAGGGGGACCTACGAGCAGTACGTC. This encodes CASSRDRGTYEQYV.

The chain combines TRBV20-1 with TRBJ2-2; 8 nucleotides agree with TRBD2. There are 15 residues in the CDR3. The ends lost 4 bases at V and 6 bases at J; junction bases unmatched: 10. Per the germline V gene, CDR1 is DFQATT and CDR2 is SNEGSKA (reference sequence). CDR3 in DNA: TGCAGTGCTACTCCCCCGGGACTAGTTTCCGGGGAGCTGTTTTTT. Translation: CSATPPGLVSGELFF.

Only a few counts were recorded for this clonotype. The CDR3 sequence is CASSVAAEQYF. CDR3 sequence (DNA): TGCGCCAGCAGCGTTGCCGCCGAGCAGTACTTC. The chain recombines TRBV5-1 with TRBJ2-7, with D hard to call. CDR1 is SGHRS and CDR2 is YFSETQ in the germline V gene. The CDR3 runs 11 residues. The V end was cut by 4 bases, the J end by 6 bases, with 8 bases between. Combining the CDR3 with reference TRBV5-1 and TRBJ2-7 gives the whole variable domain KAGVTQTPRYLIKTRGQQVTLSCSPISGHRSVSWYQQTPGQGLQFLFEYFSETQRNKGNFPGRFSGRQFSNSRSEMNVSTLELGDSALYLCASSVAAEQYFGPGTRLTVT.

V usage is TRBV6-5 and J usage is TRBJ2-7; TRBD1 might be the D (6 bases). The CDR3 runs 13 residues. The V gene lost 8 bases and the J gene lost 3 bases, with 14 bases spanning the gap. Germline V gene data show CDR1 as MNHEY and CDR2 as SVGAGI. CDR3 residues: CASSKTGGYEQYV. CDR3 bases: TGTGCCAGCTCCAAGACAGGCGGCTACGAGCAGTACGTC.

This clonotype occurred many times. The CDR3 spells CASSLGGDTEAFF. As DNA, the CDR3 is TGTGCCAGCAGTTTGGGTGGTGACACTGAAGCTTTCTTT. The chain links TRBV12-3 or TRBV12-4 to TRBJ1-1; D remains unclear. Trimming cost V 3 bases and J 3 bases, with 8 bases left between them. The CDR3 extends over 13 amino acids.

This clonotype was seen a few times. The V call is TRBV6-2 or TRBV6-3, the J call TRBJ2-2; 7 bases match TRBD1. Trimming removed 5 bases from V and 5 bases from J; junction bases left unmatched: 8. The length of the CDR3 is 15 residues. In germline, CDR1 is MNHEY, CDR2 SVGEGT. The DNA for the CDR3 is TGTGCCAGCAGTGCGAACAGGGGTCGTACCGGGGAGCTGTTTTTT. Its translation: CASSANRGRTGELFF.

This clonotype was recorded a few times. The V and J genes are TRBV27 and TRBJ2-5, with a weak D call TRBD2 (6 bases). CDR1 is MNHEY, CDR2 SMNVEV, per germline (reference sequence). The CDR3 runs to 15 residues. Trimming cost V 3 bases and J 2 bases, with 13 bases left between them. Here the CDR3 reads CASSLWAGTQETQYF. CDR3 nucleotide sequence: TGTGCCAGCAGTTTGTGGGCGGGGACTCAAGAGACCCAGTACTTC.

This clonotype was recorded a few times. The genes are TRBV10-3 and TRBJ2-7; 10 positions agree with TRBD1. Germline V lookup: CDR1 ENHRY, CDR2 SYGVKD. The CDR3 loop spans 15 amino acids. Trimming at V came to 6 bases and at J to 3 bases, leaving 8 bases not matched to a gene. The CDR3 DNA reads as TGTGCCATCAGCGCCCGGGACAGGGGCATCTACGAGCAGTACGTC. It codes for CAISARDRGIYEQYV.

In its sample, this clonotype was seen a few times. This sequence joins TRBV15 and TRBJ2-1; 13 bases are a match to TRBD2. The CDR3 totals 19 residues. Trimming at V came to 3 bases and at J to 4 bases, leaving 12 bases not matched to a gene. Germline V CDR1 and CDR2: LNHNV, YYDKDF (reference sequence). DNA of the CDR3: TGTGCCACCAGCAGGAGACCGGGACTAGCGGGGAGTCTGTACAATGAGCAGTTCTTC. Its translation: CATSRRPGLAGSLYNEQFF.

The chain joins TRBV29-1 to TRBJ1-1; D not certain. Germline values: CDR1 SQVTM, CDR2 ANQGSEA. Trimming removed 6 bases at V and 9 bases at J, with 14 bases between. The CDR3 is 11 amino acids. In DNA, the CDR3 is TGCAGCGTAGGATGGGGATCCCAAGCTTTCTTT. Amino acid sequence: CSVGWGSQAFF.

Many counts were recorded for this clonotype. The chain uses TRBV5-6 and TRBJ2-3; 7 positions agree with TRBD2. CDR1 and CDR2 (germline): SGHDT, YYEEEE. CDR3 length equals 16 residues. V trimming: 0 bases; J trimming: 2 bases; junction bases outside the gene matches: 6. CDR3 residues: CASSLGSSGYTDTQYF. DNA of the CDR3: TGTGCCAGCAGCTTGGGATCTAGCGGCTACACAGATACGCAGTATTTT.

The V gene is TRBV4-1, the J gene TRBJ2-5; D call uncertain. This CDR3 contains 14 residues. With 0 bases removed from V and 2 bases from J, the gap between germline ends came to 7 bases. In germline, CDR1 is MGHRA, CDR2 YSYEKL. The CDR3 region is CASSQESQQETQYF. The CDR3, as DNA: TGCGCCAGCAGCCAAGAAAGTCAGCAAGAGACCCAGTACTTC.

The rearrangement uses TRBV6-5 and TRBJ2-3; 9 bases map to TRBD2. CDR3 length equals 16 residues. The ends lost 2 bases at V and 1 base at J; junction bases unmatched: 4. Germline CDR1 and CDR2: MNHEY and SVGAGI. Here the CDR3 reads CASSYPASGGTDTQYF. The CDR3 DNA follows: TGTGCCAGCAGTTACCCGGCTAGCGGGGGCACAGATACGCAGTATTTT.

This clonotype occurred many times. The chain couples TRBV20-1 to TRBJ1-1, with a possible D match to TRBD1 (5 bases). Germline V gene data show CDR1 as DFQATT and CDR2 as SNEGSKA (reference sequence). The CDR3 contains 16 residues. V lost 0 bases and J 1 base, leaving 15 bases between the germline ends. The CDR3 reads CSARDPPTASNTEAFF. The CDR3 region has the DNA TGCAGTGCTAGAGACCCGCCGACAGCCTCGAACACTGAAGCTTTCTTT.

Ten or more counts support this clonotype. The chain links TRBV7-9 to TRBJ2-2; TRBD1 agrees at 7 bases. Germline CDR1 reads SEHNR; CDR2 reads FQNEAQ (reference sequence). V lost 10 bases, J lost 5 bases, and 19 bases stayed unmatched. The CDR3 extends over 17 amino acids. CDR3 in DNA: TGTGCCACCCATTATCGGGACAGAGTATCGCGAACCGGGGAGCTGTTTTTT. It encodes CATHYRDRVSRTGELFF.

This clonotype came up many times. Here the CDR3 reads CASSSTNTGELFF. DNA of the CDR3: TGTGCCAGCAGCTCAACGAACACCGGGGAGCTGTTTTTT. The chain has TRBV7-2 and TRBJ2-2; unclear D gene. Germline-derived CDR1 and CDR2 are SGHTA and FQGNSA. The V and J ends lost 4 bases and 0 bases respectively, with 3 bases between them. This CDR3 comprises 13 residues. The full variable domain, with the rest looked up from reference TRBV7-2 and TRBJ2-2, is GAGVSQSPSNKVTEKGKDVELRCDPISGHTALYWYRQSLGQGLEFLIYFQGNSAPDKSGLPSDRFSAERTGGSVSTLTIQRTQQEDSAVYLCASSSTNTGELFFGEGSRLTVL.

This clonotype was counted at least ten times. This chain joins TRBV6-6 and TRBJ1-5; no clear D gene. Germline assignment: CDR1 MNHNY and CDR2 SVGAGI (reference sequence). Trimming pared 5 bases from V and 0 bases from J, leaving 11 bases between. This CDR3 region has 15 residues. The CDR3 here is CASSLRRTSNQPQHF. CDR3 nucleotides: TGTGCCAGCAGTCTTCGACGGACTAGCAATCAGCCCCAGCATTTT.

This clonotype has more than one count but fewer than ten. The chain couples TRBV20-1 to TRBJ1-4; D not certain. This CDR3 contains 13 residues. Germline V CDR1 and CDR2: DFQATT, SNEGSKA (reference sequence). The ends were cut back, 0 bases at V and 4 bases at J, with 6 bases in the middle. As DNA, the CDR3 is TGCAGTGCTAGAGATAGGAGTAATGAAAAACTGTTTTTT. Protein product: CSARDRSNEKLFF.

The V call is TRBV5-1, the J call TRBJ1-1, with 7 positions matching TRBD1. There are 16 residues in the CDR3. CDR1 is SGHRS and CDR2 is YFSETQ in the germline V gene. V shed 0 bases and J 3 bases; nucleotides not matched to a gene: 8. The CDR3 spells CASSLGPVRGDTEAFF. The CDR3 DNA reads TGCGCCAGCAGCTTGGGCCCGGTCAGGGGGGACACTGAAGCTTTCTTT. Combining the CDR3 with reference TRBV5-1 and TRBJ1-1 gives the whole variable domain KAGVTQTPRYLIKTRGQQVTLSCSPISGHRSVSWYQQTPGQGLQFLFEYFSETQRNKGNFPGRFSGRQFSNSRSEMNVSTLELGDSALYLCASSLGPVRGDTEAFFGQGTRLTVV.